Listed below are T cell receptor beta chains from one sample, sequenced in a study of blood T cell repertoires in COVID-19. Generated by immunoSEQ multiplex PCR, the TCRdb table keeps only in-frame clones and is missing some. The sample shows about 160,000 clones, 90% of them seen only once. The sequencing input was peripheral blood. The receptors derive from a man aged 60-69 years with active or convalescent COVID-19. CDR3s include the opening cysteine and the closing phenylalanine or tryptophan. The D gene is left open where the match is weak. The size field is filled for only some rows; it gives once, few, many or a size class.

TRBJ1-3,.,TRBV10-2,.,TGCGCCAGCAGTGAGAGAGCGGACACCATATATTTT,CASSERADTIYF
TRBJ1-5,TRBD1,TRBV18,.,TGTGCCAGCTCGCTCGGGACAGGGGCGAATCAGCCCCAGCATTTT,CASSLGTGANQPQHF
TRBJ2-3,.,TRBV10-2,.,TGCGCCAGCAAAAAAAGGGGAGGCAGCACAGATACGCAGTATTTT,CASKKRGGSTDTQYF
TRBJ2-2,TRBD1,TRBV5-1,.,TGCGCCAGCAGCTTGGACAGGGGAGCCGGGGAGCTGTTTTTT,CASSLDRGAGELFF
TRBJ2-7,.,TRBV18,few,TGTGCCAGCTCACCAGTGGACAAACCCGTTCCAAGCGAGCAGTACTTC,CASSPVDKPVPSEQYF
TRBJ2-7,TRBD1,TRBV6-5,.,TGTGCCAGCAGTTCCTCCGGGACAGGGATCTACGAGCAGTACTTC,CASSSSGTGIYEQYF
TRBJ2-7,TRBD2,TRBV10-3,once,TGTGCCATCAGTGAATCTAGCGGGGAGCAGTACTTC,CAISESSGEQYF
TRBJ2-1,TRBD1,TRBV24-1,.,TGTGCCACCAGTGATTTTTCCAGGGGGAATGAGCAGTTCTTC,CATSDFSRGNEQFF
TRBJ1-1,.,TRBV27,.,TGTGCCAGCAGACCGACATTCATGAACACTGAAGCTTTCTTT,CASRPTFMNTEAFF
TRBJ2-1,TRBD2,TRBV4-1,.,TGCGCCAGCAGCCAACGAACTAGCCTTTGGGGGAGGGAAAATTACAATGAGCAGTTCTTC,CASSQRTSLWGRENYNEQFF
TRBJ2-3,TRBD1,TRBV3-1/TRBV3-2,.,TGTGCCAGCAGCTTCAGACGGACAGGGGGCACAGATACGCAGTATTTT,CASSFRRTGGTDTQYF
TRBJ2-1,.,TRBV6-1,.,TGTGCCAGCAGTGACGGCGGTGTCGACAATGAGCAGTTCTTC,CASSDGGVDNEQFF
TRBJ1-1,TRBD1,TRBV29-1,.,TGCAGCGTTGTAGACAGGGCGGTGAACACTGAAGCTTTCTTT,CSVVDRAVNTEAFF
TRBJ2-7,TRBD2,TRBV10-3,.,TGTGCCATCAGTGAGTCCCCTACGGGAGGGCCGGATTACGAGCAGTACTTC,CAISESPTGGPDYEQYF
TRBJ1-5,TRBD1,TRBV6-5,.,TGTGCCAGTCAACAGGGGCTGAACAATCAGCCCCAGCATTTT,CASQQGLNNQPQHF
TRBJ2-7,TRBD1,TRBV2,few,TGTGCCACCAAACTAGACCGGGACAGGGGGTCCTACGAGCAGTACTTC,CATKLDRDRGSYEQYF
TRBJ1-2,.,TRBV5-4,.,TGTGCCAGCACCCCTGGGGGCAACTCAAACTATGGCTACACCTTC,CASTPGGNSNYGYTF
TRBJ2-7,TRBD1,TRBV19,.,TGTGCCAGTAGTATATGGGATGACAGGGGGAGGTACGAGCAGTACTTC,CASSIWDDRGRYEQYF
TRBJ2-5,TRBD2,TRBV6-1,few,TGTGCCAGCAGTGAAGCGAGCGGGGGGGCCAGCCAGACCCAGTACTTC,CASSEASGGASQTQYF
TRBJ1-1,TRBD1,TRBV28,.,TGTGCCAGCAGTTCCGGACAGGGGGCAGGGAACACTGAAGCTTTCTTT,CASSSGQGAGNTEAFF
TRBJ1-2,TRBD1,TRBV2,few,TGTGCCAGCACCAAAATGGGACAGGGGCAAGGCTACACCTTC,CASTKMGQGQGYTF
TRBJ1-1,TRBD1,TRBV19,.,TGTGCCAATAACGAAGAGGGCCGGGACAGGGGGCCGATGAACACTGAAGCTTTCTTT,CANNEEGRDRGPMNTEAFF
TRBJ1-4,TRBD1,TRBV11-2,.,TGTGCCAGCAGCGCAGGGACAGGGCCGAATGAAAAACTGTTTTTT,CASSAGTGPNEKLFF
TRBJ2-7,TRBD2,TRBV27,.,TGTGCCAGCAGCCGCGTCGCGGGGGGGCTCTACGAGCAGTACTTC,CASSRVAGGLYEQYF
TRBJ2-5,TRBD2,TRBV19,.,TGTGCCAGTAGTACTAGCGGGATTGGAGAGACCCAGTACTTC,CASSTSGIGETQYF
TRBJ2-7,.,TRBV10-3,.,TGTGCCATCAGTGAGCCTAAACGACAGCCCTACGAGCAGTACTTC,CAISEPKRQPYEQYF
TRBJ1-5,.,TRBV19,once,TGTGCCAGTAGTATCCAGGGGCAATGGAGCAATCAGCCCCAGCATTTT,CASSIQGQWSNQPQHF
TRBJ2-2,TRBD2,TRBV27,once,TGTGCCAGCAGTCCTAGCGGGGGGGCCAACACCGGGGAGCTGTTTTTT,CASSPSGGANTGELFF
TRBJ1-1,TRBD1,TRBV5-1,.,TGCGCCAGCAGTCCGGACAGGCTTATGAACACTGAAGCTTTCTTT,CASSPDRLMNTEAFF
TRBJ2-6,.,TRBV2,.,TGTGCCAGCAGTGAAGAAGGGGGACCGACTTTTGTCCTGACTTTC,CASSEEGGPTFVLTF